This T cell receptor beta chain was captured by sequencing in a study of human T cells and chemical hapten exposure. Notes on the study in general: No alteration of TCRs above 1 in 1000 frequency was seen with DPC sensitization. Counts of expanded TCRs (at PT1) showed a positive correlation with patch test score.

V trimming: 7 bases; J trimming: 6 bases; junction bases outside the gene matches: 12. The germline gives CDR1 LNHDA, CDR2 SQIVND (reference sequence). The CDR3 runs to 16 residues. MiXCR, run by TCRdb on the RACE reads, gives a single entry per CDR3 protein. The sample has 35,000 to 50,000 distinct CDR3 sequences, 10% seen once. The time point here: pre-sensitization, week 0. Treatment noted: therapeutic diphenylcyclopropenone sensitization with weekly scalp DPC. A word on this clonotype: The antigen is not known.

This clonotype originated in a man younger than 40 with alopecia areata. Some clones in this sample may be carry-over from other donors' samples. The chain uses TRBV19 and TRBJ2-3; 11 positions match TRBD2. The sequencing used whole blood, collected in connection with sensitization to the hapten diphenylcyclopropenone (DPC). DNA for the CDR3: TGTGCCAGTACCTCCTTACTAGCGGGAGTATATGATACGCAGTATTTT. Encoded protein: CASTSLLAGVYDTQYF.